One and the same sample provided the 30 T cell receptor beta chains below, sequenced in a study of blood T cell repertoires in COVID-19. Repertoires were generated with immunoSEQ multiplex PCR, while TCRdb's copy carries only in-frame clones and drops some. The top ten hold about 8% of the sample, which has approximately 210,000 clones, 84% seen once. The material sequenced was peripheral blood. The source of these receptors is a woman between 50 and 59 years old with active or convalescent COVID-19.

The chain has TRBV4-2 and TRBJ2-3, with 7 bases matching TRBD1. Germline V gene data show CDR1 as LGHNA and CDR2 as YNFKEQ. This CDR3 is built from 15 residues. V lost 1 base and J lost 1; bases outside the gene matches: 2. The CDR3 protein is CASSQAGQRTDTQYF. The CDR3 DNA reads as TGTGCCAGCAGCCAAGCGGGACAGCGCACAGATACGCAGTATTTT.

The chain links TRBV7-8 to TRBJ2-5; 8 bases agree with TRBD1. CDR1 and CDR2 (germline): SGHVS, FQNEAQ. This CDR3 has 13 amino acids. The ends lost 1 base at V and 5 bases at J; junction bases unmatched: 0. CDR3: CASSLDRGETQYF. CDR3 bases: TGTGCCAGCAGCTTAGACAGGGGGGAGACCCAGTACTTC.

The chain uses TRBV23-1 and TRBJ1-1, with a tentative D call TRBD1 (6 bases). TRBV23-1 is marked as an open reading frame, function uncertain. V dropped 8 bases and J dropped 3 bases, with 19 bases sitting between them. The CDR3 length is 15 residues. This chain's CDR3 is CASGSQGRGDTEAFF. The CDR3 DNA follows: TGCGCCAGCGGCTCCCAAGGGAGGGGGGACACTGAAGCTTTCTTT.

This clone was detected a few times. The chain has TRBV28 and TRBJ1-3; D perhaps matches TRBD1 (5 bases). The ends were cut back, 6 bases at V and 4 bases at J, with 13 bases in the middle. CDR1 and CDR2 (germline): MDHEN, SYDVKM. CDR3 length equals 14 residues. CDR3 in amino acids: CASRTSGGGNTIYF. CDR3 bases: TGTGCCAGCAGGACCTCGGGGGGAGGAAACACCATATATTTT.

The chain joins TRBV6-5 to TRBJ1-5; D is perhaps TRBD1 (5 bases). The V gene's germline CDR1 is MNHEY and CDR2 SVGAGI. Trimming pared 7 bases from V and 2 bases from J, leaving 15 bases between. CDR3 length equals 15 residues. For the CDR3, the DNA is TGTGCCAGCAAAGACCGGCAGGGTGGCAATCAGCCCCAGCATTTT. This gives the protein CASKDRQGGNQPQHF.

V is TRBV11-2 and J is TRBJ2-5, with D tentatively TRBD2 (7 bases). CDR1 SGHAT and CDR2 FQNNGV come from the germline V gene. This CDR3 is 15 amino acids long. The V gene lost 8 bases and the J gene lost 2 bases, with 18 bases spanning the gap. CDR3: CASDGGRGAQETQYF. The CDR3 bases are TGTGCCAGCGACGGAGGACGGGGGGCTCAAGAGACCCAGTACTTC.

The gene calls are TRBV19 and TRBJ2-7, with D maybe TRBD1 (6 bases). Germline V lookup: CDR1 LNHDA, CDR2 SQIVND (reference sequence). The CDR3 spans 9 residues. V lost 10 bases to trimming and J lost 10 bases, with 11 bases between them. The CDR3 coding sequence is TGTGCCAACCCAGGGGATCAGTACTTC. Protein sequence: CANPGDQYF.

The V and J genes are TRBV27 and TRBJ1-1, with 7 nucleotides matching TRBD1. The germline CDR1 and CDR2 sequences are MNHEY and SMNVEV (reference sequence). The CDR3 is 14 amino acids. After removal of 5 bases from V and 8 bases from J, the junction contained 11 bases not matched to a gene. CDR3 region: CASSPWLTGAEAFF. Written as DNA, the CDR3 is TGTGCCAGCAGTCCGTGGTTAACAGGGGCGGAAGCTTTCTTT.

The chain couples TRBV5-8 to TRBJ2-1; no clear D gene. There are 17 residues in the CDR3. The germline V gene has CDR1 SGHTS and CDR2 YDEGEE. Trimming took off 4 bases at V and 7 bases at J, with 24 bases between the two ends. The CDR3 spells CASSGPVGLNSENEQFF. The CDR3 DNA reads TGTGCCAGCAGCGGCCCCGTGGGTCTAAACAGTGAGAATGAGCAGTTCTTC.

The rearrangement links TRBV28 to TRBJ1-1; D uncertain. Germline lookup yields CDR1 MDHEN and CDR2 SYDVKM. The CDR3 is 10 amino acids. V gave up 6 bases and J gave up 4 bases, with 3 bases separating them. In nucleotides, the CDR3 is TGTGCCAGCAGGGCCACTGAAGCTTTCTTT. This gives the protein CASRATEAFF.

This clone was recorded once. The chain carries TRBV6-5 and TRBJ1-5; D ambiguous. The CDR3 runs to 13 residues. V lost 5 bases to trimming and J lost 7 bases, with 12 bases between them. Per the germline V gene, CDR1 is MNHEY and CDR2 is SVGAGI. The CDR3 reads CASSPWSFQPQHF. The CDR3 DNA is TGTGCCAGCAGTCCATGGAGTTTCCAGCCCCAGCATTTT.

The CDR3 region is CVRSLEAGAHAATNEKLFF. The CDR3 bases are TGTGTCAGAAGCTTAGAGGCAGGGGCCCATGCTGCAACTAATGAAAAACTGTTTTTT. J is TRBJ1-4 and V is TRBV7-5; the D call in the table, TRBD1, was not verified against the DNA. TRBV7-5 corresponds to a pseudogene. This CDR3 is 19 amino acids long.

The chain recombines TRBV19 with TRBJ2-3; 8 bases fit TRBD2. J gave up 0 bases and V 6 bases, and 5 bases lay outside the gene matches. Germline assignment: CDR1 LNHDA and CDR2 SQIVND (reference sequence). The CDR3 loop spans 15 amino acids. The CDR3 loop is CASRAGGRSTDTQYF. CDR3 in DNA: TGTGCCAGTAGGGCGGGGGGCCGCAGCACAGATACGCAGTATTTT.

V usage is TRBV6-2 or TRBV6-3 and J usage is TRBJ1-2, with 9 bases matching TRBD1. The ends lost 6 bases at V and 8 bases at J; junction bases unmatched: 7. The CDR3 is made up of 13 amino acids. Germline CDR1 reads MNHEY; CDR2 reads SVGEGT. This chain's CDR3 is CASSQQGAGGYTF. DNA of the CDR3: TGTGCCAGCAGCCAACAGGGGGCTGGGGGCTACACCTTC.

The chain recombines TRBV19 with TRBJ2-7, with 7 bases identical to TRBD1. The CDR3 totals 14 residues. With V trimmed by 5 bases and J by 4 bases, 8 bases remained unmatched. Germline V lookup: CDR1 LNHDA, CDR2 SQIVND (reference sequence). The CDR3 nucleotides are TGTGCCAGTAGTGCACGGGACAGACTGTACGAGCAGTACTTC. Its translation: CASSARDRLYEQYF.

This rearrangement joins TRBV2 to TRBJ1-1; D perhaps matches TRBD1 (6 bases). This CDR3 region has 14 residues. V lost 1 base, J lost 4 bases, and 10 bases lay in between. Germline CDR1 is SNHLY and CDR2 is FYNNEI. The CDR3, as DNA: TGTGCCAGCAGTGAAGGCAGGGGCCCCACTGAAGCTTTCTTT. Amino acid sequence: CASSEGRGPTEAFF.

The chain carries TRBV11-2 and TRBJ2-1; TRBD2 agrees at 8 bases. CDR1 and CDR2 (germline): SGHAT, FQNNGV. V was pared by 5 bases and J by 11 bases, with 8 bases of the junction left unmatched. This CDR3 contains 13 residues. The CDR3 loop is CASSPLSGSQQFF. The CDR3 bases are TGTGCCAGCAGCCCCCTGAGCGGGAGTCAGCAGTTCTTC.

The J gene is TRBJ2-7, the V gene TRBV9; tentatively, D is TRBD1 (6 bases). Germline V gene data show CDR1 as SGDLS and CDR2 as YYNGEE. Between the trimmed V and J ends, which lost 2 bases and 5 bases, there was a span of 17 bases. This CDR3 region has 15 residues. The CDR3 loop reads CASSVQGSQTNEQYF. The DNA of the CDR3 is TGTGCCAGCAGCGTGCAGGGGTCACAGACGAACGAGCAGTACTTC.

The CDR3, as DNA: TGTGCCAGCAGCCAACCGACAGGCCGCGTGACCGGGGAGCTGTTTTTT. Translating gives CASSQPTGRVTGELFF. This chain links TRBV3-1 (or the pseudogene TRBV3-2) with TRBJ2-2, with D possibly being TRBD1 (6 bases). The V end lost 2 bases, the J end lost 5 bases, and 15 bases lay between the germline ends. Germline CDR1 reads LGHDT; CDR2 reads YNNKEL (reference sequence). The CDR3 is 16 amino acids.

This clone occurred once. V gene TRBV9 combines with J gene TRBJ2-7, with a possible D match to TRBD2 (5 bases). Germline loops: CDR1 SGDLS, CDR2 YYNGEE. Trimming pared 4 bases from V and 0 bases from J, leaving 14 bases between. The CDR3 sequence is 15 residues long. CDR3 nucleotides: TGTGCCAGCAGCCAACGGGGTTCCTACTCCTACGAGCAGTACTTC. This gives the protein CASSQRGSYSYEQYF.

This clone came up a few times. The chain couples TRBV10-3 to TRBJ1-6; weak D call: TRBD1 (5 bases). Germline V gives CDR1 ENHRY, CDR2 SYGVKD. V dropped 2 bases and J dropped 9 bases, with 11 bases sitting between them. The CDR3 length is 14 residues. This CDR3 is CAISEPGGGSPLHF. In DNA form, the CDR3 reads TGTGCCATCAGTGAGCCTGGGGGGGGTTCACCCCTCCACTTT.

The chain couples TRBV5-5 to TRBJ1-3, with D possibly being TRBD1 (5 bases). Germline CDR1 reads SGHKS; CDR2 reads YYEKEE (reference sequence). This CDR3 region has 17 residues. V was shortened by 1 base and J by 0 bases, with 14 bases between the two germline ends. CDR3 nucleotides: TGTGCCAGCAGCTTGTTGACAGAGCCAAGCTCTGGAAACACCATATATTTT. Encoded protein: CASSLLTEPSSGNTIYF.

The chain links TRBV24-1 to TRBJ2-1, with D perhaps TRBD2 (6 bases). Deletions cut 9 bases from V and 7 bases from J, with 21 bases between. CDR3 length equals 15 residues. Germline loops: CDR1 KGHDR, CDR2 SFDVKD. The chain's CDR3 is CATDGAPAGGNEQFF. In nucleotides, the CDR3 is TGTGCCACCGATGGTGCCCCGGCAGGAGGGAATGAGCAGTTCTTC.

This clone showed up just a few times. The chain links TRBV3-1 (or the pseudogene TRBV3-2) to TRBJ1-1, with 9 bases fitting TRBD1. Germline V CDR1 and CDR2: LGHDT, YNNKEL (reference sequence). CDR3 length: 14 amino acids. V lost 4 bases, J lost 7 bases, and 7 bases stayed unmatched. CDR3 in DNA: TGTGCCAGCAGCCTACAGGGGGCAGGCGGTGAAGCTTTCTTT. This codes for CASSLQGAGGEAFF.

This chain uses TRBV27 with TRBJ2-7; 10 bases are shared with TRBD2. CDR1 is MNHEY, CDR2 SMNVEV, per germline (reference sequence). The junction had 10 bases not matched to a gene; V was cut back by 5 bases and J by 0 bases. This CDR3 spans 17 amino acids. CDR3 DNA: TGTGCCAGCAGTGGGGCGAGCGGGAGGGCCCGCTCCTACGAGCAGTACTTC. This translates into CASSGASGRARSYEQYF.

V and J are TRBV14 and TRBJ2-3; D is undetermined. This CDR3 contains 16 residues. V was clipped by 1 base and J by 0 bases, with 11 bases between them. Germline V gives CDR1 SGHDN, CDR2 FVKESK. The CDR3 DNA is TGTGCCAGCAGCCAAGCAGGCACCACTAGCACAGATACGCAGTATTTT. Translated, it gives CASSQAGTTSTDTQYF.

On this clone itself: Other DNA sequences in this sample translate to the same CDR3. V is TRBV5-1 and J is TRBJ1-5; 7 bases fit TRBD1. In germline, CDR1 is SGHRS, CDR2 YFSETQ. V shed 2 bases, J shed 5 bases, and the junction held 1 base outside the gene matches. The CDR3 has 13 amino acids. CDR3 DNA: TGCGCCAGCAGCTTAACAGGGGATCAGCCCCAGCATTTT. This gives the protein CASSLTGDQPQHF. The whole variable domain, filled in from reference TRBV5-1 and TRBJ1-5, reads KAGVTQTPRYLIKTRGQQVTLSCSPISGHRSVSWYQQTPGQGLQFLFEYFSETQRNKGNFPGRFSGRQFSNSRSEMNVSTLELGDSALYLCASSLTGDQPQHFGDGTRLSIL.

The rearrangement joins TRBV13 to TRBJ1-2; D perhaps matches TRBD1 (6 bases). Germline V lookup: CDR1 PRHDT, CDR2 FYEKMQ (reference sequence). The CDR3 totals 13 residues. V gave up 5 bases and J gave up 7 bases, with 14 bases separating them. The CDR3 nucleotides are TGTGCCAGCAGCCCCCGACAGGCTGGTGGCTACACCTTC. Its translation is CASSPRQAGGYTF. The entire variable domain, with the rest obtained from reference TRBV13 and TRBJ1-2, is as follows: AAGVIQSPRHLIKEKRETATLKCYPIPRHDTVYWYQQGPGQDPQFLISFYEKMQSDKGSIPDRFSAQQFSDYHSELNMSSLELGDSALYFCASSPRQAGGYTFGSGTRLTVV.

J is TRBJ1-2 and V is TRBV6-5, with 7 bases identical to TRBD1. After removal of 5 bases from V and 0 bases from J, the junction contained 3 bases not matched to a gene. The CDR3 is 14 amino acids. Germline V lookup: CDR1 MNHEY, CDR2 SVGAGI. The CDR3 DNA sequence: TGTGCCAGCAGTCGGGACAGCGCTAACTATGGCTACACCTTC. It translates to CASSRDSANYGYTF.

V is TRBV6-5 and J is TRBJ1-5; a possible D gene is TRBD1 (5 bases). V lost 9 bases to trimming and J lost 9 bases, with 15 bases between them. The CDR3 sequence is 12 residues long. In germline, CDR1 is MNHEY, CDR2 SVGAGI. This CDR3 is CASLEAGPPQHF. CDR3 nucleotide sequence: TGTGCCAGTCTTGAGGCGGGGCCGCCCCAGCATTTT.